Here is one TCR beta chain with its context. The data were obtained in a study of blood T cell repertoires in COVID-19. In the study overall: The analysed material was cDNA or gDNA that came from T cells, B-cell-depleted T cells, or PBMCs.

The V segment lost 5 bases and the J segment 1 base; nucleotides outside the gene matches: 4. Germline V gene sequence: CDR1 MGHDK, CDR2 SYGVNS. This CDR3 is 14 amino acids long. Donors of Cohort 3 who recovered were those that had two negative PCRs, clearance, or symptom resolution. Study processing details: Counts of nucleated cells, estimated from reference gene primer amplification, were obtained. The repertoire was sequenced with immunoSEQ multiplex PCR; TCRdb's copy has only in-frame clones and lacks some. D and trimming were read from the DNA, whereas the V and J calls and clone size are those reported in that table. The data hold 240,000 or so clones, with around nine tenths observed a single time.

The chain recombines TRBV25-1 with TRBJ1-1, with 7 bases aligning to TRBD1. The clonotype was recovered from a man aged 40-49 years who had recovered from COVID-19. The sequencing input was PBMCs or T cells enriched from blood (not recorded which). The DNA for the CDR3 is TGTGCCAGCAGTTCGTACAGGGGGAACACTGAAGCTTTCTTT. Amino acid sequence: CASSSYRGNTEAFF.